Following are 17 T cell receptor beta chains from one sample sequenced in a study of blood T cell repertoires in COVID-19. Profiling relied on immunoSEQ multiplex PCR, and the TCRdb table lists in-frame clones only, not all of them. Counted here are hundreds of thousands of clones, 85% occurring once; the ten biggest clones make up approximately 8.2%. The sample consisted of PBMCs or T cells enriched from blood (not recorded which). The receptor set was obtained from a woman aged 50 to 60 with acute COVID-19.

The V and J genes are TRBV15 and TRBJ2-7; no definite D call. CDR1 is LNHNV and CDR2 is YYDKDF in the germline V gene (reference sequence). This CDR3 is 14 amino acids long. Trimming took off 0 bases at V and 1 base at J, with 7 bases between the two ends. DNA of the CDR3: TGTGCCACCAGCAGAGAAGGCAGGTCCTACGAGCAGTACTTC. The encoded protein is CATSREGRSYEQYF.

The chain is built from TRBV7-2 and TRBJ1-2; D not certain. Germline values: CDR1 SGHTA, CDR2 FQGNSA. V gave up 1 base and J gave up 0 bases, with 6 bases separating them. This CDR3 has 14 residues. CDR3 loop: CASSLDTPNYGYTF. Here the CDR3 DNA reads TGTGCCAGCAGCTTAGATACTCCTAACTATGGCTACACCTTC.

This chain connects TRBV5-1 to TRBJ2-2, with 10 bases matching TRBD2. V was clipped by 3 bases and J by 6 bases; unmatched bases: 11. CDR1 SGHRS and CDR2 YFSETQ come from the germline V gene. This CDR3 has 17 amino acids. The CDR3 sequence: CASSSSFSGGPAGELFF. The CDR3 DNA reads as TGCGCCAGCAGCTCTTCCTTTAGCGGGGGGCCGGCCGGGGAGCTGTTTTTT.

The V gene is TRBV19, the J gene TRBJ1-6, with 9 bases matching TRBD1. The CDR3 extends over 13 amino acids. The V gene's germline CDR1 is LNHDA and CDR2 SQIVND (reference sequence). V gave up 11 bases and J gave up 7 bases; unmatched junction bases: 6. The CDR3 region is CAARDRENSPLHF. The CDR3 nucleotides read TGTGCCGCCCGGGACAGGGAAAATTCACCCCTCCACTTT.

V gene TRBV15 combines with J gene TRBJ1-1; 7 nucleotides align to TRBD1. The CDR3 loop spans 13 amino acids. Looked up from germline, CDR1 is LNHNV and CDR2 is YYDKDF (reference sequence). V lost 1 base and J lost 11; bases outside the gene matches: 7. The CDR3: CATSRGGTAGAFF. The CDR3 nucleotides are TGTGCCACCAGCAGAGGAGGGACAGCGGGTGCTTTCTTT.

This clone was recorded only once. V and J are TRBV7-9 and TRBJ1-1; TRBD1 aligns across 7 bases. The CDR3 is 14 residues long. Trimming cost V 5 bases and J 4 bases; bases outside gene matches: 7. The germline CDR1 and CDR2 sequences are SEHNR and FQNEAQ (reference sequence). This CDR3 is CASSQRQGGTEAFF. The CDR3 DNA reads TGTGCCAGCAGCCAGCGACAGGGTGGCACTGAAGCTTTCTTT.

V and J are TRBV27 and TRBJ1-5; possibly TRBD1 for D (6 bases). The CDR3 has 15 residues. Trimming removed 4 bases at V and 4 bases at J, with 14 bases between. Germline V gene lookup returns CDR1 MNHEY and CDR2 SMNVEV (reference sequence). This chain's CDR3 is CASSSSGHANQPQHF. CDR3 nucleotides: TGTGCCAGCAGTTCCTCGGGACACGCTAATCAGCCCCAGCATTTT.

The rearrangement joins TRBV5-4 to TRBJ2-5, with a possible D match to TRBD2 (6 bases). Per germline, CDR1 SGHNT and CDR2 YYREEE (reference sequence). V lost 3 bases to trimming and J lost 3 bases, with 21 bases between them. The CDR3 sequence is 17 residues long. The CDR3 is CASSSTNRLGGEETQYF. CDR3 coding DNA: TGTGCCAGCAGCTCGACAAATAGATTAGGAGGGGAAGAGACCCAGTACTTC. The variable domain in full, with the rest retrieved from reference TRBV5-4 and TRBJ2-5, is ETGVTQSPTHLIKTRGQQVTLRCSSQSGHNTVSWYQQALGQGPQFIFQYYREEENGRGNFPPRFSGLQFPNYSSELNVNALELDDSALYLCASSSTNRLGGEETQYFGPGTRLLVL.

The CDR3 spells CASSIGDFSGNTIYF. DNA for the CDR3: TGTGCCAGCAGTATCGGGGACTTCTCTGGAAACACCATATATTTT. The rearrangement uses TRBV2 and TRBJ1-3; D is perhaps TRBD1 (5 bases). Germline lookup yields CDR1 SNHLY and CDR2 FYNNEI. Trimming took off 5 bases at V and 0 bases at J, with 11 bases between the two ends. This CDR3 is built from 15 residues. Full variable domain (outside the CDR3, taken from reference TRBV2 and TRBJ1-3): EPEVTQTPSHQVTQMGQEVILRCVPISNHLYFYWYRQILGQKVEFLVSFYNNEISEKSEIFDDQFSVERPDGSNFTLKIRSTKLEDSAMYFCASSIGDFSGNTIYFGEGSWLTVV.

This chain links TRBV6-5 with TRBJ1-4; D is uncertain. This CDR3 has 15 amino acids. Germline CDR1 and CDR2: MNHEY and SVGAGI. The V end lost 5 bases, the J end lost 0 bases, and 10 bases lay between the germline ends. The CDR3 sequence: CASSPTGTTNEKLFF. For the CDR3, the DNA is TGTGCCAGCAGTCCTACCGGGACAACTAATGAAAAACTGTTTTTT.

The genes are TRBV30 and TRBJ1-1; possible D gene TRBD1, 6 bases. Germline values: CDR1 GTSNPN, CDR2 SVGIG (reference sequence). The ends were cut back, 3 bases at V and 2 bases at J, with 16 bases in the middle. The CDR3 spans 15 residues. The CDR3 sequence is CAWSGTGFKNTEAFF. Written as DNA, the CDR3 is TGTGCCTGGAGCGGTACAGGGTTTAAAAACACTGAAGCTTTCTTT.

In its sample, this clone was seen a few times. V usage is TRBV11-2 and J usage is TRBJ2-1; 7 bases fit TRBD2. With V trimmed by 5 bases and J by 9 bases, 1 base remained unmatched. The germline V gene encodes CDR1 SGHAT and CDR2 FQNNGV. This CDR3 region has 11 residues. The CDR3 region has the DNA TGTGCCAGCAGCCGGGAGGTTGAGCAGTTCTTC. Translation: CASSREVEQFF.

V usage is TRBV6-5 and J usage is TRBJ2-1; 8 positions agree with TRBD1. The CDR3 consists of 15 residues. Unmatched junction bases numbered 9, after V lost 6 bases and J lost 5 bases. The germline CDR1 and CDR2 sequences are MNHEY and SVGAGI. CDR3: CASSADRGLNNEQFF. The CDR3 nucleotides read TGTGCCAGCAGCGCCGACAGGGGACTTAACAATGAGCAGTTCTTC.

This clone has just one count. The chain combines TRBV30 with TRBJ2-2, with TRBD1 matching over 7 bases. The germline V gene encodes CDR1 GTSNPN and CDR2 SVGIG (reference sequence). This CDR3 is built from 13 residues. The V and J ends lost 8 bases and 7 bases, in that order; junction bases with no gene match: 10. The CDR3 nucleotides are TGTGCCAGAACAGGGGTCGGACACGGGGAGCTGTTTTTT. This gives the protein CARTGVGHGELFF.

The chain joins TRBV3-1 (or the pseudogene TRBV3-2) to TRBJ2-5; D is possibly TRBD2 (5 bases). The length of the CDR3 is 14 residues. Looked up from germline, CDR1 is LGHDT and CDR2 is YNNKEL (reference sequence). Between the trimmed V and J ends, which lost 1 base and 2 bases, there was a span of 8 bases. CDR3 DNA sequence: TGTGCCAGCAGCCAAGGACTAACACAAGAGACCCAGTACTTC. It is translated as CASSQGLTQETQYF.

The rearrangement links TRBV9 to TRBJ1-2; no reliable D call. Germline lookup yields CDR1 SGDLS and CDR2 YYNGEE. This CDR3 contains 12 residues. V lost 4 bases, J lost 6 bases, and 10 bases lay in between. DNA of the CDR3: TGTGCCAGCAGCCCTTCGAGTCATGGCTACACCTTC. Its protein product is CASSPSSHGYTF.

The V gene is TRBV5-4, the J gene TRBJ1-2, with a tentative D call TRBD1 (5 bases). V lost 7 bases to trimming and J lost 3 bases, with 13 bases between them. The germline V gene encodes CDR1 SGHNT and CDR2 YYREEE (reference sequence). The CDR3 extends over 13 amino acids. Here the CDR3 DNA reads TGTGCCAGCGGCACAGGTTTGGACTATGGCTACACCTTC. Amino acids: CASGTGLDYGYTF. Variable domain in full (rest from reference TRBV5-4 and TRBJ1-2): ETGVTQSPTHLIKTRGQQVTLRCSSQSGHNTVSWYQQALGQGPQFIFQYYREEENGRGNFPPRFSGLQFPNYSSELNVNALELDDSALYLCASGTGLDYGYTFGSGTRLTVV.